This paragraph covers one TCR beta chain sequence. Its matching antigen is unknown. The study ran its PCR with 60 Vbeta and 13 Jbeta primers. Using immunoSEQ multiplex PCR, the repertoire was profiled, and TCRdb retains in-frame clones only, with some absent. The sample consists of about 180,000 clones, under 85% of them appearing once. This specimen comes from a study of cytomegalovirus exposure and HLA in healthy donors. Study-wide context: A preliminary data release comprised 91 million or so unique TCRs obtained from HLA-typed donors.

General observations from the study: Later findings reportedly placed an Asian-associated ancestry cluster below the approximately 630-donor mean for N-insertions. A later analysis linked a missense DCLRE1C variant to TCR beta V- and J-gene trimming.

This receptor was taken from a male donor in good health and CMV-seronegative. The sequencing sample was made of PBMCs.

CDR3 in DNA: TGTGCCAGCAGCGGGGGTAGCGGGGCCTACAATGAGCAGTTCTTC. Amino acid sequence: CASSGGSGAYNEQFF. The chain uses TRBV7-9 and TRBJ2-1, with 8 nucleotides matching TRBD2. The CDR3 is 15 amino acids. Germline trimming cut 5 bases from V and 2 bases from J; bases unmatched to any gene: 5. Per germline, CDR1 SEHNR and CDR2 FQNEAQ (reference sequence).